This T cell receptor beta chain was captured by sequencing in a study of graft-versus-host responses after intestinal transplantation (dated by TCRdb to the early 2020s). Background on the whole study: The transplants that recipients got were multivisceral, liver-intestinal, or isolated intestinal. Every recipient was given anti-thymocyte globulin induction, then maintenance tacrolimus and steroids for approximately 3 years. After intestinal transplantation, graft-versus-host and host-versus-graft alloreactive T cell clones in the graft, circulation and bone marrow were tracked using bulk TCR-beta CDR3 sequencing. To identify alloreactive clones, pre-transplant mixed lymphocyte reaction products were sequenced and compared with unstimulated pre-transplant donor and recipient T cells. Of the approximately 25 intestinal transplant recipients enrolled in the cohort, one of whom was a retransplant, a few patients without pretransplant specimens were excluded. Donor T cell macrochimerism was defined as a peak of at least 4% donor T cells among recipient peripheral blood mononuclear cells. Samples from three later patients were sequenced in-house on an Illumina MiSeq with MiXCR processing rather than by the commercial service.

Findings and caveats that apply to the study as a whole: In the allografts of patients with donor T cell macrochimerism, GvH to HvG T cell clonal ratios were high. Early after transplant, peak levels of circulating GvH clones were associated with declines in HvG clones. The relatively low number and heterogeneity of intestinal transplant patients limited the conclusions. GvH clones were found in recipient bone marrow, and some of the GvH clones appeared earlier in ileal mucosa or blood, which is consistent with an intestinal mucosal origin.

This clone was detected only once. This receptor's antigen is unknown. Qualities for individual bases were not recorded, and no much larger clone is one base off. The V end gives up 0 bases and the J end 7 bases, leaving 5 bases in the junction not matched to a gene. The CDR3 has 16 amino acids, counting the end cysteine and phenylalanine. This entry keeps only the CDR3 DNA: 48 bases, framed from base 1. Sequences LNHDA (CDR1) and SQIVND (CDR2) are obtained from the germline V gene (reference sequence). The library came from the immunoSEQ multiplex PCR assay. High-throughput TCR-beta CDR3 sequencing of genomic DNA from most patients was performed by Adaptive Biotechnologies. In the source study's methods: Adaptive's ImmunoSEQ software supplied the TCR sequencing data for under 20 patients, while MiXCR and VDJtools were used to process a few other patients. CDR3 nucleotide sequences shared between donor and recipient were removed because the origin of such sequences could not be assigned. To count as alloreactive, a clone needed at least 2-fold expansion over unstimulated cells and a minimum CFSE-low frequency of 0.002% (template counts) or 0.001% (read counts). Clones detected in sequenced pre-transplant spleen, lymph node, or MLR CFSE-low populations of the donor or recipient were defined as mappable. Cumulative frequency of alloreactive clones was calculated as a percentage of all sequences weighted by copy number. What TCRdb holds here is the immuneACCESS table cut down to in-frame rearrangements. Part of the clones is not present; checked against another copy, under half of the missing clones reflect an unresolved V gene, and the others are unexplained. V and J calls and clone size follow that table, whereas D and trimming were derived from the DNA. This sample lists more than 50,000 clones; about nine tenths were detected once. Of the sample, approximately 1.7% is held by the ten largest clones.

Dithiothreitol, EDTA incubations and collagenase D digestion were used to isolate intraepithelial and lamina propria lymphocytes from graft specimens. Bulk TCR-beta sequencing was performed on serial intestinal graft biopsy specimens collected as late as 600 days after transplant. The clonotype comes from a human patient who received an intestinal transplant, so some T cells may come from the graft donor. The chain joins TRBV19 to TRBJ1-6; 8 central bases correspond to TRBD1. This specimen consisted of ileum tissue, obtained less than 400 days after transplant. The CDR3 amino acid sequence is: CASSIDVDRVNSPLHF. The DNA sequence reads TGTGCCAGTAGTATAGATGTGGACAGGGTGAATTCACCCCTCCACTTT. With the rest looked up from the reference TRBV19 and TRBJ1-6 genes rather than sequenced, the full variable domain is DGGITQSPKYLFRKEGQNVTLSCEQNLNHDAMYWYRQDPGQGLRLIYYSQIVNDFQKGDIAEGYSVSREKKESFPLTVTSAQKNPTAFYLCASSIDVDRVNSPLHFGNGTRLTVT.